The sequence of this T cell receptor beta chain was determined in a study of cytomegalovirus exposure and HLA in healthy donors. Overall study context: The use of the same platform for the 120 validation repertoires and the roughly 700 first-cohort repertoires was reported by a later analysis. The study, taken as a whole, reports: A list of 164 TCR beta chains associated with cytomegalovirus was given.

The donors were part of the validation cohort of some 120 subjects. That cohort was separate from the first cohort, which comprised 500 to 700 subjects. Losses at the gene ends were 0 bases for V and 3 bases for J; bases not matched to a gene: 3. Looked up from germline, CDR1 is SGHNT and CDR2 is YYREEE (reference sequence). CDR3 size: 15 residues. The table came from immunoSEQ multiplex PCR; TCRdb's copy has only in-frame clones and leaves some out. The table shows approximately 200,000 clones, with around nine tenths occurring only once. Regarding this clone: Its specificity is not known.

The V and J genes are TRBV5-4 and TRBJ1-3; 7 nucleotides agree with TRBD1. This clonotype was sampled from a woman aged 18-35 years in good health and CMV-seronegative. The sequencing input was PBMCs. The CDR3 DNA sequence: TGTGCCAGCAGCTTGGAGGGACAGCTTGGAAACACCATATATTTT. Its protein product is CASSLEGQLGNTIYF.